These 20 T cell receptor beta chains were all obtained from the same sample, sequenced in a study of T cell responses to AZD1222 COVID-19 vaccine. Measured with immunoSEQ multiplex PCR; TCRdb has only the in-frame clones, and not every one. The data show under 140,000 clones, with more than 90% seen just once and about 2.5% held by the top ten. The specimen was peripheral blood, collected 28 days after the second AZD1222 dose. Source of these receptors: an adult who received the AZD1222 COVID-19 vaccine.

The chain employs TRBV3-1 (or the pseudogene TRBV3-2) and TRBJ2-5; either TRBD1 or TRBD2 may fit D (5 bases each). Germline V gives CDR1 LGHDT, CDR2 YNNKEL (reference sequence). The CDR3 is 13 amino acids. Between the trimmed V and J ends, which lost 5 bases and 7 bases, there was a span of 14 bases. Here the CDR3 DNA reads TGTGCCAGCAGCATACTCGGGACGGTGACCCAGTACTTC. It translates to CASSILGTVTQYF.

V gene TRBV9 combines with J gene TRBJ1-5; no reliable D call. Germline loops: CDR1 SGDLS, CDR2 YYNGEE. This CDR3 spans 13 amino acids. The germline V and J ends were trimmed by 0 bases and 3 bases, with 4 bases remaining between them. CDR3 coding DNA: TGTGCCAGCAGCGTAGGATTCAATCAGCCCCAGCATTTT. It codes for CASSVGFNQPQHF.

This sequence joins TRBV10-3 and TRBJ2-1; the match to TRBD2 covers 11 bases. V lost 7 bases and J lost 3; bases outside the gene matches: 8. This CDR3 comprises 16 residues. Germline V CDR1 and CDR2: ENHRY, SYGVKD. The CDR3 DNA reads TGTGCCATCAAACCTACTAGCGGGGGCCTCTACAATGAGCAGTTCTTC. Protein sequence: CAIKPTSGGLYNEQFF.

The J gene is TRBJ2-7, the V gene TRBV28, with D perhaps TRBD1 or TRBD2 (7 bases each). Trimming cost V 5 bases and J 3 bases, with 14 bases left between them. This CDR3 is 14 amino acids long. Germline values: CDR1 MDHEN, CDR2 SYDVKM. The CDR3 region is CASSAQGGYYEQYF. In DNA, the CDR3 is TGTGCCAGCAGTGCGCAGGGGGGGTACTACGAGCAGTACTTC.

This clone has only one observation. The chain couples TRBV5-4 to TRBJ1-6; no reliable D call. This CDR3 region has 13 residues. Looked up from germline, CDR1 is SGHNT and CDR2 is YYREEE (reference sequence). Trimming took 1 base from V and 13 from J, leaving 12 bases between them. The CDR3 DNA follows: TGTGCCAGCAGCTTGAATGAGATAGGGCCCCTCCACTTT. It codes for CASSLNEIGPLHF.

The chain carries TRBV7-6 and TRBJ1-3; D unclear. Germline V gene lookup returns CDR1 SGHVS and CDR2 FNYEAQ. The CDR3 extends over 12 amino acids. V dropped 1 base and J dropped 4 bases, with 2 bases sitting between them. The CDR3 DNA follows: TGTGCCAGCAGCTTAGAGGGAAACACCATATATTTT. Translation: CASSLEGNTIYF.

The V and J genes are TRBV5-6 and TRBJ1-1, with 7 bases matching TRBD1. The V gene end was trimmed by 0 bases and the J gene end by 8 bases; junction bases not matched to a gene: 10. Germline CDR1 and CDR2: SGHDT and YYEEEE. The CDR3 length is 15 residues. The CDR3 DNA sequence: TGTGCCAGCAGCTTGGTAGGGCAGGGGGGTCTAGAAGCTTTCTTT. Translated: CASSLVGQGGLEAFF.

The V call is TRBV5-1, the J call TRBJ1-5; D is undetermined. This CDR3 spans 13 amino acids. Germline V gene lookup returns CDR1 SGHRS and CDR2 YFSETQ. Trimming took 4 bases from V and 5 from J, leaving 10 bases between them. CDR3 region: CASSLTEYQPQHF. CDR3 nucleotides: TGCGCCAGCAGCCTTACAGAGTATCAGCCCCAGCATTTT.

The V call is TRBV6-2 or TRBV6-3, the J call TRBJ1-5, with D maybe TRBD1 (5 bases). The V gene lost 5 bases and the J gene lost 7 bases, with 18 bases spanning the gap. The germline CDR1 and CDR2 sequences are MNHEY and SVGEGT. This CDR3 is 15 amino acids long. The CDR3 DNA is TGTGCCAGCAGTACGAATTGGGGGATCTTGCAGCCCCAGCATTTT. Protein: CASSTNWGILQPQHF.

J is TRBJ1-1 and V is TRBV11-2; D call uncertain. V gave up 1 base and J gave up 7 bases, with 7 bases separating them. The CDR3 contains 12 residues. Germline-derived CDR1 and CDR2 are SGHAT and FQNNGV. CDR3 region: CASSLGTSEAFF. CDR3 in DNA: TGTGCCAGCAGCTTAGGAACCAGTGAAGCTTTCTTT.

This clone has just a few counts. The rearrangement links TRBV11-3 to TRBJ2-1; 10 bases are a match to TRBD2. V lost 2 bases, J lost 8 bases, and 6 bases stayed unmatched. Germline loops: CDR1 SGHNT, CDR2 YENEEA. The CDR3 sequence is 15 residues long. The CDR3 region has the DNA TGTGCCAGCAGCTTAATCAGCGGGGGGGCCTATGAGCAGTTCTTC. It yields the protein CASSLISGGAYEQFF.

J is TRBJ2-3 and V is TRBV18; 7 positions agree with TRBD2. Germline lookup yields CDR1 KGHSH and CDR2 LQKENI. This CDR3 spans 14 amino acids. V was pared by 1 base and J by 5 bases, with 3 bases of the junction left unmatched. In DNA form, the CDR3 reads TGTGCCAGCTCACCACAAGCGGGGCGAGATACGCAGTATTTT. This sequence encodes CASSPQAGRDTQYF.

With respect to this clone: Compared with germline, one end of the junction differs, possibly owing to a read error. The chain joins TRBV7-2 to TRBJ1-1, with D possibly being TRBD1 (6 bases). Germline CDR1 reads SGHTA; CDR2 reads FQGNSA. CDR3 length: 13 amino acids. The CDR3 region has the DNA TGTGCCAGCAGCTTTGAGGTGGAAAACAGGGTTTTTTTT. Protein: CASSFEVENRVFF.

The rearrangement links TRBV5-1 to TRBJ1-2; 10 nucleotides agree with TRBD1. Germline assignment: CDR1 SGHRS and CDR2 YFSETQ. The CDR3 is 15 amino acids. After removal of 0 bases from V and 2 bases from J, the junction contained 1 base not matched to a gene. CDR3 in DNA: TGCGCCAGCAGCTTGGAGACAGGGGGCAACTATGGCTACACCTTC. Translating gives CASSLETGGNYGYTF.

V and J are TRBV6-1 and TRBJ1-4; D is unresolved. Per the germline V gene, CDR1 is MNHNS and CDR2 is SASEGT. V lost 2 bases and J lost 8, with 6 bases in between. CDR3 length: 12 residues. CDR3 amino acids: CASSEMLEKLFF. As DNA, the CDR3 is TGTGCCAGCAGTGAAATGTTAGAAAAACTGTTTTTT.

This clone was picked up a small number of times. The CDR3 DNA sequence: TGTGCCAGCAGCTTTGCAGCGCACTACACAGATACGCAGTATTTT. This encodes CASSFAAHYTDTQYF. V gene TRBV7-2 combines with J gene TRBJ2-3; no clear D gene. The V and J ends lost 3 bases and 2 bases respectively, with 12 bases between them. The germline V gene encodes CDR1 SGHTA and CDR2 FQGNSA. The CDR3 spans 15 residues. The full variable domain, its missing parts supplied by reference TRBV7-2 and TRBJ2-3, is GAGVSQSPSNKVTEKGKDVELRCDPISGHTALYWYRQSLGQGLEFLIYFQGNSAPDKSGLPSDRFSAERTGGSVSTLTIQRTQQEDSAVYLCASSFAAHYTDTQYFGPGTRLTVL.

The CDR3 protein is CASSLVGTQETQYF. The CDR3 bases are TGTGCCAGCAGCTTAGTGGGCACCCAAGAGACCCAGTACTTC. The rearrangement links TRBV7-9 to TRBJ2-5; D ambiguous. Trimming removed 1 base from V and 1 base from J, with 7 bases in between. The CDR3 loop spans 14 amino acids. Germline values: CDR1 SEHNR, CDR2 FQNEAQ (reference sequence). Based on the CDR3 plus reference TRBV7-9 and TRBJ2-5, the full variable domain is DTGVSQNPRHKITKRGQNVTFRCDPISEHNRLYWYRQTLGQGPEFLTYFQNEAQLEKSRLLSDRFSAERPKGSFSTLEIQRTEQGDSAMYLCASSLVGTQETQYFGPGTRLLVL.

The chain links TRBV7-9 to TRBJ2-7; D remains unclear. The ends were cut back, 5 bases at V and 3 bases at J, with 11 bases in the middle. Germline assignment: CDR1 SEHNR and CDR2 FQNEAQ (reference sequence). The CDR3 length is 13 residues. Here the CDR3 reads CASSPPDYYEQYF. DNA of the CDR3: TGTGCCAGCAGCCCCCCCGATTACTACGAGCAGTACTTC. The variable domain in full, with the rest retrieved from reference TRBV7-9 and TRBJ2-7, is DTGVSQNPRHKITKRGQNVTFRCDPISEHNRLYWYRQTLGQGPEFLTYFQNEAQLEKSRLLSDRFSAERPKGSFSTLEIQRTEQGDSAMYLCASSPPDYYEQYFGPGTRLTVT.

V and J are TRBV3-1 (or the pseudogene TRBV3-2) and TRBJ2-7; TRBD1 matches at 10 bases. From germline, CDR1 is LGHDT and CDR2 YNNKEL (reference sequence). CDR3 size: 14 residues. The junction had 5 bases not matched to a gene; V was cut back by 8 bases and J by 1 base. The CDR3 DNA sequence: TGTGCCAGCCAGGGGACAGGGGAGTCCTACGAGCAGTACTTC. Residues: CASQGTGESYEQYF.

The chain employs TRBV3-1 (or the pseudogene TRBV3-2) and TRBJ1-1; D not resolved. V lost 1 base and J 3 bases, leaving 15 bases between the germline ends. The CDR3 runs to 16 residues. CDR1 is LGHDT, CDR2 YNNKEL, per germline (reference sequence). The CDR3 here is CASSQGAHIGHTEAFF. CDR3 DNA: TGTGCCAGCAGCCAAGGGGCCCATATCGGTCACACTGAAGCTTTCTTT.